This entry lists 28 T cell receptor beta chains sequenced from one sample in a study of HIV-infected patients and healthy controls. Antiretroviral therapy had run roughly three months, about 14 weeks, before follow-up blood collection. All unsorted peripheral T cells were captured because whole blood was used without fractionation. cDNA was made from roughly 470 ng RNA using alpha and beta constant primers. Using multiplexing indices, alpha and beta chain libraries were generated apart by chain-specific third strand synthesis. TCRdb ran MiXCR on the 5' RACE reads and lists one entry per CDR3 protein. The table lists around 7,000 distinct CDR3 sequences, about 10% of them singletons. Sequenced here: blood, sampled during antiretroviral therapy. These receptors all come from an adult with HIV infection.

In its sample, this clonotype ranks as medium-sized. The chain employs TRBV15 and TRBJ1-1; D is uncertain. Germline-derived CDR1 and CDR2 are LNHNV and YYDKDF (reference sequence). This CDR3 has 12 amino acids. V was trimmed by 3 bases and J by 6 bases, leaving 8 bases between them. CDR3 sequence (DNA): TGTGCCACCAGCAGTCAACCCCCTGAAGCTTTCTTT. It yields the protein CATSSQPPEAFF. Full variable domain (missing parts from reference TRBV15 and TRBJ1-1): DAMVIQNPRYQVTQFGKPVTLSCSQTLNHNVMYWYQQKSSQAPKLLFHYYDKDFNNEADTPDNFQSRRPNTSFCFLDIRSPGLGDTAMYLCATSSQPPEAFFGQGTRLTVV.

By share of the sample, this clonotype is medium-sized (0.01 to 0.1%). The chain has TRBV5-1 and TRBJ2-3; 9 bases are a match to TRBD1. CDR1 is SGHRS and CDR2 is YFSETQ in the germline V gene. This CDR3 is built from 15 residues. V shed 5 bases, J shed 2 bases, and the junction held 6 bases outside the gene matches. CDR3 region: CASSAGTGFTDTQYF. The CDR3 nucleotides are TGCGCCAGCAGTGCCGGGACAGGGTTCACAGATACGCAGTATTTT.

This clonotype was recorded at least ten times. This rearrangement joins TRBV7-2 to TRBJ2-2; D possibly corresponds to TRBD2 (5 bases). The CDR3 has 16 residues. CDR1 is SGHTA and CDR2 is FQGNSA in the germline V gene. The germline V and J ends were trimmed by 4 bases and 2 bases, with 14 bases remaining between them. The CDR3 DNA is TGTGCCAGCAGCTCCGTCGAGGGAACCAACACCGGGGAGCTGTTTTTT. Amino acids: CASSSVEGTNTGELFF.

By sample share, this clonotype is medium-sized. V gene TRBV18 combines with J gene TRBJ1-6; D perhaps matches TRBD1 (6 bases). This CDR3 has 14 amino acids. Germline loops: CDR1 KGHSH, CDR2 LQKENI. Trimming shortened V by 3 bases and J by 7 bases, and 10 bases separated the two germline ends. The CDR3 sequence: CASSPDRKNSPLHF. CDR3 in DNA: TGTGCCAGCTCACCGGACAGAAAGAATTCACCCCTCCACTTT.

Within the sample, this clonotype is medium-sized. The J gene is TRBJ2-1, the V gene TRBV7-9; no clear D. Germline loops: CDR1 SEHNR, CDR2 FQNEAQ (reference sequence). The CDR3 has 14 amino acids. Trimming pared 2 bases from V and 0 bases from J, leaving 5 bases between. CDR3 protein: CASSLLSSYNEQFF. For the CDR3, the DNA is TGTGCCAGCAGCTTATTAAGCTCCTACAATGAGCAGTTCTTC.

This clonotype was recorded a few times. V and J are TRBV7-9 and TRBJ2-5; a possible D gene is TRBD2 (5 bases). The CDR3 is 16 amino acids. V was pared by 5 bases and J by 0 bases, with 16 bases between. In germline, CDR1 is SEHNR, CDR2 FQNEAQ (reference sequence). CDR3 nucleotide sequence: TGTGCCAGCAGCCCGGGGTCCTGGCAGAACCAAGAGACCCAGTACTTC. Its protein product is CASSPGSWQNQETQYF. Full variable domain (rest looked up from reference TRBV7-9 and TRBJ2-5): DTGVSQNPRHKITKRGQNVTFRCDPISEHNRLYWYRQTLGQGPEFLTYFQNEAQLEKSRLLSDRFSAERPKGSFSTLEIQRTEQGDSAMYLCASSPGSWQNQETQYFGPGTRLLVL.

This clonotype was detected many times. The V call is TRBV28, the J call TRBJ1-5, with D unresolved. The CDR3 is 16 residues long. Germline CDR1 is MDHEN and CDR2 is SYDVKM. Trimming removed 4 bases at V and 0 bases at J, with 13 bases between. This CDR3 is CASSWLSGISNQPQHF. CDR3 bases: TGTGCCAGCAGTTGGTTGTCAGGTATTAGCAATCAGCCCCAGCATTTT.

The sample holds many counts of this clonotype. This chain's CDR3 is CASSQSPVGNTGELFF. The CDR3 region has the DNA TGCGCCAGCAGCCAATCTCCTGTGGGGAACACCGGGGAGCTGTTTTTT. The rearrangement joins TRBV5-1 to TRBJ2-2; D ambiguous. Germline lookup yields CDR1 SGHRS and CDR2 YFSETQ. The V end was cut by 4 bases, the J end by 1 base, with 14 bases between. The CDR3 is 16 amino acids. The whole variable domain, filled in from reference TRBV5-1 and TRBJ2-2, reads KAGVTQTPRYLIKTRGQQVTLSCSPISGHRSVSWYQQTPGQGLQFLFEYFSETQRNKGNFPGRFSGRQFSNSRSEMNVSTLELGDSALYLCASSQSPVGNTGELFFGEGSRLTVL.

J is TRBJ2-7 and V is TRBV25-1; no clear D. Germline V gene lookup returns CDR1 MGHDK and CDR2 SYGVNS. The CDR3 covers 13 residues. V was cut by 4 bases and J by 7 bases, with 14 bases left in between. CDR3 amino acids: CASSVPVLGEQYF. CDR3 DNA sequence: TGTGCCAGCAGTGTCCCGGTTTTAGGGGAGCAGTACTTC.

This chain uses TRBV9 with TRBJ1-3; D is possibly TRBD1 (6 bases). The V gene's germline CDR1 is SGDLS and CDR2 YYNGEE. This CDR3 is 17 amino acids long. V was cut by 0 bases and J by 1 base, with 14 bases left in between. The CDR3, as DNA: TGTGCCAGCAGCGTAGATGCGGGGGCTAGTTCTGGAAACACCATATATTTT. Translation: CASSVDAGASSGNTIYF.

This clonotype came up many times. The chain joins TRBV6-1 to TRBJ2-7; weak D call: TRBD1 (6 bases). The CDR3 covers 15 residues. Germline-derived CDR1 and CDR2 are MNHNS and SASEGT. V was pared by 0 bases and J by 1 base, with 10 bases between. CDR3: CASSEAGHHSYEQYF. CDR3 nucleotide sequence: TGTGCCAGCAGTGAAGCGGGACACCATTCCTACGAGCAGTACTTC.

Ten or more counts support this clonotype. The V gene is TRBV19, the J gene TRBJ1-1; no reliable D call. Germline V CDR1 and CDR2: LNHDA, SQIVND (reference sequence). Trimming pared 3 bases from V and 0 bases from J, leaving 8 bases between. The CDR3 runs 14 residues. CDR3 nucleotide sequence: TGTGCCAGTAGTATCAGAAGGATGAACACTGAAGCTTTCTTT. It is translated as CASSIRRMNTEAFF.

This clonotype occurred many times. The chain is built from TRBV24-1 and TRBJ2-2; weak D call: TRBD1 (6 bases). Trimming removed 7 bases at V and 2 bases at J, with 13 bases between. This CDR3 has 15 residues. Germline V CDR1 and CDR2: KGHDR, SFDVKD. The CDR3 DNA is TGTGCCACCAGCGCCGGGACACAAAACACCGGGGAGCTGTTTTTT. Translating it yields CATSAGTQNTGELFF.

This clonotype was observed at least ten times. The chain joins TRBV6-5 to TRBJ2-5, with D possibly TRBD1 on 5 matching bases. V shed 7 bases and J shed 4 bases, with 13 bases lying between them. This CDR3 contains 13 residues. Germline V gene data show CDR1 as MNHEY and CDR2 as SVGAGI. Written as DNA, the CDR3 is TGTGCCAGCAATACCCCTGACAGAGAGACCCAGTACTTC. Protein sequence: CASNTPDRETQYF.

The chain combines TRBV12-3 or TRBV12-4 with TRBJ1-6; D gene uncertain. This CDR3 is built from 14 residues. V lost 1 base to trimming and J lost 8 bases, with 9 bases between them. The CDR3 coding sequence is TGTGCCAGCAGTTTAGAATTGAAGGATTCACCCCTCCACTTT. Its translation: CASSLELKDSPLHF.

This chain uses TRBV29-1 with TRBJ1-3; tentative D call: TRBD1 (6 bases). The CDR3 extends over 14 amino acids. The V gene lost 4 bases and the J gene lost 3 bases, with 13 bases spanning the gap. Germline-derived CDR1 and CDR2 are SQVTM and ANQGSEA. The CDR3 sequence: CSVGVGTNGNTIYF. The CDR3 bases are TGCAGCGTTGGGGTTGGGACAAATGGAAACACCATATATTTT. Complete variable domain (other parts from reference TRBV29-1 and TRBJ1-3): SAVISQKPSRDICQRGTSLTIQCQVDSQVTMMFWYRQQPGQSLTLIATANQGSEATYESGFVIDKFPISRPNLTFSTLTVSNMSPEDSSIYLCSVGVGTNGNTIYFGEGSWLTVV.

Concerning this clonotype itself: A much larger clone differs by one base, so this may be a read error. The chain links TRBV5-6 to TRBJ1-1; D not certain. The CDR3 totals 15 residues. From germline, CDR1 is SGHDT and CDR2 YYEEEE. CDR3 nucleotide sequence: TGTGCCGGCAGCACCGGCCCCAGGCAGAACACTGAAGCTTTCTTT. This translates into CAGSTGPRQNTEAFF.

By its share, this clonotype is medium-sized. J is TRBJ2-1 and V is TRBV4-2; D unresolved. CDR1 is LGHNA, CDR2 YNFKEQ, per germline. The CDR3 contains 14 residues. V lost 0 bases and J lost 8, with 11 bases in between. The CDR3 loop reads CASSQEGLAYEQFF. The CDR3 DNA follows: TGTGCCAGCAGCCAAGAGGGATTAGCATATGAGCAGTTCTTC.

This clonotype was observed many times. The chain combines TRBV5-1 with TRBJ1-2; D gene unclear. The CDR3 has 13 amino acids. Trimming shortened V by 0 bases and J by 4 bases, and 7 bases separated the two germline ends. Per the germline V gene, CDR1 is SGHRS and CDR2 is YFSETQ. CDR3 region: CASSLGVGYGYTF. CDR3 coding DNA: TGCGCCAGCAGCTTGGGCGTCGGCTATGGCTACACCTTC.

Sample share makes this clonotype medium-sized. DNA of the CDR3: TGCGCCAGCAGCCCGTCCACATATGGCTACACCTTC. The encoded protein is CASSPSTYGYTF. The gene calls are TRBV5-1 and TRBJ1-2; no reliable D call. Germline-derived CDR1 and CDR2 are SGHRS and YFSETQ. There are 12 residues in the CDR3. V lost 4 bases and J lost 5, with 9 bases in between.

The chain has TRBV27 and TRBJ1-5, with D tentatively TRBD1 (5 bases). CDR3 length: 17 amino acids. The V end was cut by 6 bases, the J end by 0 bases, with 18 bases between. Germline V gene lookup returns CDR1 MNHEY and CDR2 SMNVEV (reference sequence). CDR3 DNA: TGTGCCAGCAGCGCTAGTCGGGGGGGATATAGCAATCAGCCCCAGCATTTT. Its protein is CASSASRGGYSNQPQHF.

Sample share makes this clonotype medium-sized. J is TRBJ2-1 and V is TRBV20-1, with D perhaps matching TRBD1 or TRBD2 (5 bases each). CDR3 length: 13 residues. CDR1 is DFQATT, CDR2 SNEGSKA, per germline (reference sequence). The V and J ends lost 3 bases and 10 bases respectively, with 16 bases between them. CDR3 protein: CSARRGPHQEQFF. The CDR3 coding sequence is TGCAGTGCTAGGAGGGGACCCCACCAGGAGCAGTTCTTC.

This clonotype appeared many times. The chain recombines TRBV20-1 with TRBJ2-3; D is perhaps TRBD2 (6 bases). This CDR3 is 12 amino acids long. The germline V and J ends were trimmed by 3 bases and 11 bases, with 15 bases remaining between them. Germline-derived CDR1 and CDR2 are DFQATT and SNEGSKA (reference sequence). CDR3 amino acids: CSARGGQKMQYF. CDR3 DNA sequence: TGCAGTGCTAGGGGAGGCCAGAAGATGCAGTATTTT.

There are many counts of this clonotype. The V and J genes are TRBV9 and TRBJ2-1, with a weak D call TRBD2 (5 bases). The CDR3 has 15 amino acids. Germline V gene data show CDR1 as SGDLS and CDR2 as YYNGEE. V dropped 3 bases and J dropped 5 bases, with 15 bases sitting between them. The CDR3 reads CASSARLLGNNEQFF. CDR3 bases: TGTGCCAGCAGCGCGAGGTTACTAGGAAACAATGAGCAGTTCTTC.

This clonotype is termed medium-sized. The chain links TRBV5-5 to TRBJ2-1; D unresolved. Germline lookup yields CDR1 SGHKS and CDR2 YYEKEE (reference sequence). The CDR3 consists of 10 residues. V lost 2 bases to trimming and J lost 6 bases, with 0 bases between them. CDR3 nucleotide sequence: TGTGCCAGCAGCTTCAATGAGCAGTTCTTC. It yields the protein CASSFNEQFF.

This clonotype is labeled as medium-sized. V and J are TRBV25-1 and TRBJ1-6, with 8 bases lining up with TRBD1. Germline V lookup: CDR1 MGHDK, CDR2 SYGVNS. Losses at the gene ends were 1 base for V and 10 bases for J; bases not matched to a gene: 3. CDR3 size: 14 residues. The CDR3 nucleotides are TGTGCCAGCAGTGAATTCAGGGGGCAATCACCCCTCCACTTT. Amino acid sequence: CASSEFRGQSPLHF.

This clonotype is categorized as medium-sized. The chain carries TRBV12-3 or TRBV12-4 and TRBJ1-1; D is possibly TRBD1 (6 bases). Trimming cost V 10 bases and J 4 bases, with 10 bases left between them. CDR3 length equals 11 residues. CDR3 sequence reads: CANVGGTEAFF. CDR3 DNA sequence: TGTGCCAATGTAGGGGGCACTGAAGCTTTCTTT.

The genes are TRBV20-1 and TRBJ2-7, with 10 bases aligning to TRBD2. Germline CDR1 DFQATT, CDR2 SNEGSKA (reference sequence). The CDR3 totals 14 residues. With V trimmed by 5 bases and J by 4 bases, 8 bases remained unmatched. CDR3 in amino acids: CSARGASGGYEQYF. CDR3 coding DNA: TGCAGTGCTCGAGGGGCTAGCGGGGGTTACGAGCAGTACTTC.